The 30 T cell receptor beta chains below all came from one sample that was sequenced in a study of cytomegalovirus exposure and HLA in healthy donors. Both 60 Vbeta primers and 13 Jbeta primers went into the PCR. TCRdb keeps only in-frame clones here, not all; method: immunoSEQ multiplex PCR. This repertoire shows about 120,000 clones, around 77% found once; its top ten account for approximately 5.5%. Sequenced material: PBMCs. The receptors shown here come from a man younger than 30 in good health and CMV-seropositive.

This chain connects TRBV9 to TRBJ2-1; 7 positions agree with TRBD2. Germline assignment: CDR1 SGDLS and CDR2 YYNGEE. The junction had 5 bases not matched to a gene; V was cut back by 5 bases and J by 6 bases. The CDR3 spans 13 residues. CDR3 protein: CASSGGVGNEQFF. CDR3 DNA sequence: TGTGCCAGCAGTGGGGGGGTGGGCAATGAGCAGTTCTTC. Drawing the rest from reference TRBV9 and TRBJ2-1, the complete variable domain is DSGVTQTPKHLITATGQRVTLRCSPRSGDLSVYWYQQSLDQGLQFLIQYYNGEERAKGNILERFSAQQFPDLHSELNLSSLELGDSALYFCASSGGVGNEQFFGPGTRLTVL.

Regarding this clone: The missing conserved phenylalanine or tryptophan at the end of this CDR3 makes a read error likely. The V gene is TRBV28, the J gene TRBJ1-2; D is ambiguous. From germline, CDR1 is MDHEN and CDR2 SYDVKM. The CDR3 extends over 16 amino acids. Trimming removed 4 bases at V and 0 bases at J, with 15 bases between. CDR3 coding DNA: TGTGCCAGCAGTTCCCCCATTGGAGGAGCTAACTATGGCTACACCCTC. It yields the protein CASSSPIGGANYGYTL.

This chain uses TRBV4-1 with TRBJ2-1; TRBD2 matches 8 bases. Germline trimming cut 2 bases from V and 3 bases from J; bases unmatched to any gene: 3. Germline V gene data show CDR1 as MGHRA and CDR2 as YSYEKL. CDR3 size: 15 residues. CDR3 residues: CASSQLTSDYNEQFF. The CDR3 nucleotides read TGCGCCAGCAGCCAACTGACTAGCGACTACAATGAGCAGTTCTTC.

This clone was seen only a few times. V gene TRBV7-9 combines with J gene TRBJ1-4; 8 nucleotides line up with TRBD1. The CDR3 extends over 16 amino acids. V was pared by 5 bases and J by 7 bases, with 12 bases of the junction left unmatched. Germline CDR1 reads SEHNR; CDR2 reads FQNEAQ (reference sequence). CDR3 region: CASSRLMTGAGEKLFF. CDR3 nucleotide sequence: TGTGCCAGCAGCCGCCTTATGACAGGGGCGGGTGAAAAACTGTTTTTT.

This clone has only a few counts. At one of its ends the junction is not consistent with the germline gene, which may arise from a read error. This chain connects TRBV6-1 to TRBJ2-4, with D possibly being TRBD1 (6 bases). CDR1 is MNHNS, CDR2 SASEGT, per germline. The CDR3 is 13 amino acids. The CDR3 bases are TGTGCCAGCAGGTCAGGGGAACTAAACAGTCAGTACTTC. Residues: CASRSGELNSQYF.

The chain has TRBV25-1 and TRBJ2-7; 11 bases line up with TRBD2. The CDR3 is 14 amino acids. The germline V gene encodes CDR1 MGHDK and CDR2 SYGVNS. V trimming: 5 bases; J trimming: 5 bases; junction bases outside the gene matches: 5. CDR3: CASSPLAGGHEQYF. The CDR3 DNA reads TGTGCCAGCAGTCCTCTAGCGGGAGGCCACGAGCAGTACTTC.

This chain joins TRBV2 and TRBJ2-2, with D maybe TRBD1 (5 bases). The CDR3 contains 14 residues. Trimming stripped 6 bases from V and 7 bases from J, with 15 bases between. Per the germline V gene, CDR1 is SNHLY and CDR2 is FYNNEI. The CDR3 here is CASSISGFGGELFF. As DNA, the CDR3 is TGTGCCAGCAGCATATCAGGGTTCGGCGGGGAGCTGTTTTTT.

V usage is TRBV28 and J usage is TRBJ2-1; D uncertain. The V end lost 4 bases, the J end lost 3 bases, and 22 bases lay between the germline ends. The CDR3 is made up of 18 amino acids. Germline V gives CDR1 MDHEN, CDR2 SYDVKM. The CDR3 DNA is TGTGCCAGCAGTTCCCGACGGCGTAGTGGGCTTGACTACAATGAGCAGTTCTTC. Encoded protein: CASSSRRRSGLDYNEQFF.

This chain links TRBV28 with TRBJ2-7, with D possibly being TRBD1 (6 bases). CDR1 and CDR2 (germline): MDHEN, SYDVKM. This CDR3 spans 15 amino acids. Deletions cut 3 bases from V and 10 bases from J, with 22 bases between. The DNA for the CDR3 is TGTGCCAGCAGTTTCGCACAGGGCCGATCTACGAGACAGTACTTC. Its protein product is CASSFAQGRSTRQYF.

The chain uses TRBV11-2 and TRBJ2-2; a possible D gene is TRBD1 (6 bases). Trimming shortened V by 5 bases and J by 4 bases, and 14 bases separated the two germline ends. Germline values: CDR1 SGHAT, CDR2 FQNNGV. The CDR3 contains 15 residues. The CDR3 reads CASSPRQGPTGELFF. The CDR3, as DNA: TGTGCCAGCAGCCCCCGCCAGGGGCCCACCGGGGAGCTGTTTTTT.

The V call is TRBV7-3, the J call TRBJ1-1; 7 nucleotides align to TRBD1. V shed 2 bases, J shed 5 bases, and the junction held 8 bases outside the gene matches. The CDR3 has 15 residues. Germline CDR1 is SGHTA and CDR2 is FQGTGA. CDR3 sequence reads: CASSLDGARGTEAFF. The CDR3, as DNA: TGTGCCAGCAGCTTAGATGGGGCCAGGGGGACTGAAGCTTTCTTT.

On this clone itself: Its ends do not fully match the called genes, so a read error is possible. CDR3 DNA: TGTGCTAGCAGCCCCCGGGCTAGCGGTTACGAGCAGTACTTC. Translating it yields CASSPRASGYEQYF. This chain links TRBV7-7 with TRBJ2-7, with 7 positions matching TRBD2. Germline-derived CDR1 and CDR2 are SSHAT and FNYEAQ (reference sequence). CDR3 size: 14 residues.

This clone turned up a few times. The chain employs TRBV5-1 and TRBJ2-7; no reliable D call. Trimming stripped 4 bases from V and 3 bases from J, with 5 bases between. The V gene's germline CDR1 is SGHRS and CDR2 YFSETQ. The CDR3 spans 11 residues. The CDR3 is CASSMSYEQYF. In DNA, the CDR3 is TGCGCCAGCAGCATGAGCTACGAGCAGTACTTC.

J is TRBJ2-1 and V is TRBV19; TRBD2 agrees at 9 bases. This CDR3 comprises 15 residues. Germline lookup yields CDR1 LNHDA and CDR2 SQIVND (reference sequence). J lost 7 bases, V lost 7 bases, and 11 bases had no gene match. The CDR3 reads CASNGLAGMWNEQFF. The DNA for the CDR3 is TGTGCCAGTAACGGGCTAGCGGGGATGTGGAATGAGCAGTTCTTC.

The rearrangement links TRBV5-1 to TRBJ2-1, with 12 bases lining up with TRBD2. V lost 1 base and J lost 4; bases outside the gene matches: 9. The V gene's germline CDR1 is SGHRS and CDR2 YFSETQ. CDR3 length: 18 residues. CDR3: CASSLTLAGGVVYNEQFF. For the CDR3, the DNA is TGCGCCAGCAGCTTGACCCTAGCGGGAGGGGTAGTTTACAATGAGCAGTTCTTC.

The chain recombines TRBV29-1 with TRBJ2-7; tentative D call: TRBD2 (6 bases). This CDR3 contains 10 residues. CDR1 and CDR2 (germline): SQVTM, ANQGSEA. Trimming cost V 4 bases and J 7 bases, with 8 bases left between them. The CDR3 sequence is CSVVGGEQYF. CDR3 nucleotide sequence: TGCAGCGTTGTGGGGGGAGAGCAGTACTTC.

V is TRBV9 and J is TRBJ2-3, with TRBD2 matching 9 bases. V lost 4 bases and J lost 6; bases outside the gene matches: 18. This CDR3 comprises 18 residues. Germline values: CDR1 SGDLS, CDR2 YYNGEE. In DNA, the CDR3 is TGTGCCAGCAGCACAATGAGAGCTTTAGCGGGGGCTGGGGATACGCAGTATTTT. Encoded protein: CASSTMRALAGAGDTQYF.

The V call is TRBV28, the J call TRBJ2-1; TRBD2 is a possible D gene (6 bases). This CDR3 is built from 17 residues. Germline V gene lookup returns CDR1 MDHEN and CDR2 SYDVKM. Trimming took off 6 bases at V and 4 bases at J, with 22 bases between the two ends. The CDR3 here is CASSLGGMGGGYNEQFF. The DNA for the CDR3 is TGTGCCAGCAGCCTTGGGGGGATGGGGGGTGGTTACAATGAGCAGTTCTTC.

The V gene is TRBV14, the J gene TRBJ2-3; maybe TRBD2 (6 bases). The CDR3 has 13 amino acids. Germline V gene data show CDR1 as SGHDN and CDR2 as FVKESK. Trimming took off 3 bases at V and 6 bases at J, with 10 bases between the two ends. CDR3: CASSQMRGDTQYF. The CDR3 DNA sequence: TGTGCCAGCAGCCAGATGCGGGGCGATACGCAGTATTTT.

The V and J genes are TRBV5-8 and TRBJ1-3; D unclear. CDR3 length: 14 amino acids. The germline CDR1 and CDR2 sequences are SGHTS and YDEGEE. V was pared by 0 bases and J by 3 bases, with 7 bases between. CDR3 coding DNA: TGTGCCAGCAGCTTGGCCGGGGATGGAAACACCATATATTTT. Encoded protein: CASSLAGDGNTIYF.

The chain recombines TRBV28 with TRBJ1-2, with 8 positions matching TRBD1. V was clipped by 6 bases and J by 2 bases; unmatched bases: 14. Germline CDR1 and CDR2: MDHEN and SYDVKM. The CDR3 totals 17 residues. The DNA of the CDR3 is TGTGCCAGCAGACCCGACAGGGGCCCCCTTCGAAACTATGGCTACACCTTC. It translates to CASRPDRGPLRNYGYTF.

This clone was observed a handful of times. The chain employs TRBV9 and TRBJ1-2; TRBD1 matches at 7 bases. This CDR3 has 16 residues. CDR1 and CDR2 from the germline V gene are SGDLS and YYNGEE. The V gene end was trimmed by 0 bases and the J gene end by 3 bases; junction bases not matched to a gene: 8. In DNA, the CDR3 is TGTGCCAGCAGCGTAGATAGGTTGGGACAGCACTATGGCTACACCTTC. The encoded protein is CASSVDRLGQHYGYTF.

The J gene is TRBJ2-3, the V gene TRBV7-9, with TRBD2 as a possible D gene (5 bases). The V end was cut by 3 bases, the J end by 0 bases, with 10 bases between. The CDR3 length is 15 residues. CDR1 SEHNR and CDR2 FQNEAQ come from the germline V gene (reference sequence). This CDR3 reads CASSFMGVSTDTQYF. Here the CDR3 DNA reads TGTGCCAGCAGCTTTATGGGAGTCAGCACAGATACGCAGTATTTT. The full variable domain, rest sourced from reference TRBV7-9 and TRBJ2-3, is DTGVSQNPRHKITKRGQNVTFRCDPISEHNRLYWYRQTLGQGPEFLTYFQNEAQLEKSRLLSDRFSAERPKGSFSTLEIQRTEQGDSAMYLCASSFMGVSTDTQYFGPGTRLTVL.

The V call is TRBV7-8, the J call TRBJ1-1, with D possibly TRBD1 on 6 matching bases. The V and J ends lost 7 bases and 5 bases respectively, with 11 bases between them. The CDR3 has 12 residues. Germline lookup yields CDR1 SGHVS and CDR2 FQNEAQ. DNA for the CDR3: TGTGCCAGCATCGGTAGGGGGACTGAAGCTTTCTTT. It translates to CASIGRGTEAFF. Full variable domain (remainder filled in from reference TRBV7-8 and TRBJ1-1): GAGVSQSPRYKVAKRGQDVALRCDPISGHVSLFWYQQALGQGPEFLTYFQNEAQLDKSGLPSDRFFAERPEGSVSTLKIQRTQQEDSAVYLCASIGRGTEAFFGQGTRLTVV.

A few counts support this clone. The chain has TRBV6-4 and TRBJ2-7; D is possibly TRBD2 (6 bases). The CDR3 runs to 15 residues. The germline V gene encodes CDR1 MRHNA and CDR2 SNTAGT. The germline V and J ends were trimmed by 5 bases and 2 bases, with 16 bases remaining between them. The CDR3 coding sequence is TGTGCCAGCAGTCGTACTAGCTTCGAGCCCTACGAGCAGTACTTC. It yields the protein CASSRTSFEPYEQYF.

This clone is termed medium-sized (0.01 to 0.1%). CDR3 protein: CASSDTGRSQPQHF. In nucleotides, the CDR3 is TGTGCCAGCAGCGACACAGGGCGCAGTCAGCCCCAGCATTTT. The V call is TRBV7-9, the J call TRBJ1-5, with D tentatively TRBD1 (6 bases). V was cut by 5 bases and J by 6 bases, with 14 bases left in between. Germline CDR1 is SEHNR and CDR2 is FQNEAQ (reference sequence). This CDR3 contains 14 residues.

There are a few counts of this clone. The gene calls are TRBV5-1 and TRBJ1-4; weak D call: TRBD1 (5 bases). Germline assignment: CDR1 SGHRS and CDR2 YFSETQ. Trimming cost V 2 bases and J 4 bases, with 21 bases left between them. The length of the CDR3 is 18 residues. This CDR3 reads CASSLTGVPPLNNEKLFF. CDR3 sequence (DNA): TGCGCCAGCAGCTTAACAGGAGTCCCGCCGCTTAATAATGAAAAACTGTTTTTT.

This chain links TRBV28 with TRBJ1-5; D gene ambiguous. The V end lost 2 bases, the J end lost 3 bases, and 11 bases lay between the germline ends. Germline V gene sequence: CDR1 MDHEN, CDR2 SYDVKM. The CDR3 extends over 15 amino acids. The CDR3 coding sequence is TGTGCCAGCAGTTTACATGAGGCCGCCAATCAGCCCCAGCATTTT. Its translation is CASSLHEAANQPQHF.

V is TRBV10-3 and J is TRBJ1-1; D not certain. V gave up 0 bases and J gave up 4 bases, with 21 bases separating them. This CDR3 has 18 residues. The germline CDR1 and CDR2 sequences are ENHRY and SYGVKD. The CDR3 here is CAISESRVVALGSTEAFF. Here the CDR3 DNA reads TGTGCCATCAGTGAGTCGCGGGTGGTGGCTCTGGGAAGCACTGAAGCTTTCTTT.

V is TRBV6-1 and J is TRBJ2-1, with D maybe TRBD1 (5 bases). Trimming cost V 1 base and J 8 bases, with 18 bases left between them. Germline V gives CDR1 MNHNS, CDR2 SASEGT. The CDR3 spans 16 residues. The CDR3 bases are TGTGCCAGCAGTGAAGTTAGAGAGGTCTGGGGCGATGAGCAGTTCTTC. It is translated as CASSEVREVWGDEQFF.